This T cell receptor beta chain was sequenced in a study of T cells in Graves' hyperthyroidism and ophthalmopathy. Whole-study findings and limits: Blood held most thyroid clonotypes expanded above 0.001 frequency.

This CDR3 is built from 16 residues. Germline V gene data show CDR1 as SGDLS and CDR2 as YYNGEE. TCR beta CDR3 regions were amplified from RNA transcripts. When the TCR CDR3 underwent first-round RT-PCR, the HTBI primer set was used. One entry per CDR3 protein results from TCRdb running MiXCR on the multiplex PCR reads. The table lists 730,000 or so distinct CDR3 sequences, under 20% of them singletons. This clonotype has only a few counts. Its antigen remains unidentified. One end of the junction is discordant with germline, which a read error may explain. This clonotype was obtained from a woman between 50 and 59 years old with Graves' hyperthyroidism that later progressed to Graves' ophthalmopathy. Specimen: blood. The V and J genes are TRBV9 and TRBJ2-3; D possibly matches TRBD1 or TRBD2 (5 bases each). CDR3 sequence: CASSAGRTSLTDTQYF. In DNA form, the CDR3 reads TGTGCCAGCAGCGCCGGCCGGACTTCCTTGACAGACACGCAGTATTTT. The full variable domain, with the rest looked up from reference TRBV9 and TRBJ2-3, is DSGVTQTPKHLITATGQRVTLRCSPRSGDLSVYWYQQSLDQGLQFLIQYYNGEERAKGNILERFSAQQFPDLHSELNLSSLELGDSALYFCASSAGRTSLTDTQYFGPGTRLTVL.